The clone carrying this T cell receptor (beta chain) was picked up many times. Its antigen is not known. The TCRbeta library was prepared with unique molecular identifiers. TCRdb ran MiXCR on the PCR reads and lists one entry per CDR3 protein. The profile shows some 600,000 distinct CDR3 sequences, 10% to 15% of them singletons. The data belong to a study of T-cell reconstitution after alpha-beta-depleted transplantation in children. The CDR3 length is 16 residues. V dropped 6 bases and J dropped 0; count of bases not matched to a gene: 9. The germline CDR1 and CDR2 sequences are SQVTM and ANQGSEA. Study-wide points: T-cell numbers and diversity one year post-transplant derived largely from freshly generated T cells. Reportedly, roughly two months post-transplant, alpha-beta T cells arose from several hundred expanded graft clones.

Sequenced material: PBMCs, mostly from graft donor cells, taken 360 days after TCRalphabeta/CD19-depleted stem cell transplant. The chain recombines TRBV29-1 with TRBJ2-3; 10 bases are a match to TRBD2. This TCR was recovered from a male patient younger than 18 who had a stem cell transplant for acute myeloid leukemia, so the T cells may come from the graft donor. The CDR3 protein is CSVRGPLAGSTDTQYF. DNA of the CDR3: TGCAGCGTGAGGGGGCCACTAGCGGGGAGCACAGATACGCAGTATTTT.